A selection of T cell receptor beta chains follows, all from one sample in a study of cytomegalovirus exposure and HLA in healthy donors. The assay was immunoSEQ multiplex PCR, and TCRdb's table has in-frame clones only and misses some. The sample lists over 200,000 clones, about 79% occurring once. The sequenced sample was PBMCs. The receptors derive from a male donor in good health and CMV-seronegative. CDR3s include the opening cysteine and the closing phenylalanine or tryptophan. A D gene is named only where the DNA matches it firmly. Clone size appears in some rows only: once, few, many, or a class for an expanded clone.

CDR3 length,J gene,D gene,V gene,clone size,CDR3 protein,CDR3 DNA
16,TRBJ1-3,.,TRBV28,.,CASSLIGAPTGNTIYF,TGTGCCAGCAGTTTAATAGGGGCCCCCACTGGAAACACCATATATTTT
14,TRBJ2-7,.,TRBV27,.,CASSSMTGSYEQYF,TGTGCCAGCAGTTCTATGACAGGTTCCTACGAGCAGTACTTC
19,TRBJ2-1,.,TRBV7-2,.,CASSLVLPSRTGAYNEQFF,TGTGCCAGCAGCTTAGTTCTGCCTAGCCGAACGGGGGCCTACAATGAGCAGTTCTTC
18,TRBJ2-7,TRBD1,TRBV14,.,CASSQPGQGIPIQHEQYF,TGTGCCAGCAGCCAACCGGGACAGGGAATCCCAATTCAACACGAGCAGTACTTC
14,TRBJ1-1,TRBD1,TRBV11-3,.,CASSFGQANTEAFF,TGTGCCAGCAGCTTCGGACAGGCTAACACTGAAGCTTTCTTT
13,TRBJ1-1,.,TRBV7-6,.,CASSWGQNTEAFF,TGTGCCAGCAGCTGGGGACAGAACACTGAAGCTTTCTTT
15,TRBJ2-7,.,TRBV30,.,CAWSVLRGGWGEQYF,TGTGCCTGGAGTGTACTTAGGGGGGGCTGGGGCGAGCAGTACTTC
15,TRBJ2-3,TRBD1,TRBV28,.,CASSLIEGAGDTQYF,TGTGCCAGCAGTTTAATTGAGGGGGCGGGAGATACGCAGTATTTT
15,TRBJ2-1,.,TRBV29-1,.,CSVEGLPDTDNEQFF,TGCAGCGTTGAAGGGCTCCCGGACACCGACAATGAGCAGTTCTTC
13,TRBJ1-5,.,TRBV12-1,once,CASSRTSGQPQHF,TGTGCCAGCAGCCGGACTTCAGGTCAGCCCCAGCATTTT
16,TRBJ2-3,TRBD2,TRBV6-4,.,CASSDSPSGSTDTQYF,TGTGCCAGCAGTGACTCCCCTAGCGGGAGCACAGATACGCAGTATTTT
17,TRBJ2-5,TRBD2,TRBV27,few,CASSLGLAGDPQETQYF,TGTGCCAGCAGCCTTGGGCTAGCGGGAGACCCTCAAGAGACCCAGTACTTC
16,TRBJ1-1,TRBD1,TRBV28,.,CASSSPQGLGDTEAFF,TGTGCCAGCAGTTCGCCACAGGGGCTGGGGGACACTGAAGCTTTCTTT
18,TRBJ2-3,TRBD2,TRBV5-6,few,CASSLIFLAGGSTDTQYF,TGTGCCAGCAGCTTGATTTTCCTAGCGGGAGGCAGCACAGATACGCAGTATTTT
14,TRBJ2-7,TRBD1,TRBV19,.,CASSLDRGNYEQYF,TGTGCCAGTAGTTTAGACAGGGGAAACTACGAGCAGTACTTC
16,TRBJ2-1,TRBD1,TRBV7-2,.,CASSLRRTGVRDEQFF,TGTGCCAGCAGCTTACGTCGGACAGGGGTTAGGGATGAGCAGTTCTTC
14,TRBJ2-1,.,TRBV11-3,.,CASSLGTDTNEQFF,TGTGCCAGCAGCTTAGGGACAGACACCAATGAGCAGTTCTTC
13,TRBJ1-1,.,TRBV7-9,few,CASSSQDPLEAFF,TGTGCCAGCAGCTCACAGGACCCCCTCGAAGCTTTCTTT
15,TRBJ1-5,.,TRBV28,once,CASSLGGIRNQPQHF,TGTGCCAGCAGTTTGGGAGGAATACGCAATCAGCCCCAGCATTTT
14,TRBJ2-1,.,TRBV9,.,CASMPGEWDNEQFF,TGTGCCAGCATGCCAGGTGAATGGGACAATGAGCAGTTCTTC
16,TRBJ2-1,TRBD2,TRBV5-1,.,CASSFSGRAPYNEQFF,TGCGCCAGCAGCTTTAGCGGGAGGGCCCCCTACAATGAGCAGTTCTTC
16,TRBJ2-2,.,TRBV21-1,once,CASSKARLPRTRELFF,TGTGCCAGCAGCAAAGCGCGGCTACCCCGCACCCGGGAGCTGTTTTTT
15,TRBJ1-2,.,TRBV4-3,once,CASGLDRSTNYGYTF,TGCGCCAGCGGTCTCGACAGATCCACTAACTATGGCTACACCTTC
14,TRBJ2-5,TRBD2,TRBV7-2,.,CASSLAGGQETQYF,TGTGCCAGCAGCCTAGCGGGGGGCCAAGAGACCCAGTACTTC
14,TRBJ2-2,TRBD2,TRBV9,.,CASRTSGNTGELFF,TGTGCCAGCAGAACTAGCGGAAACACCGGGGAGCTGTTTTTT
15,TRBJ2-7,TRBD1,TRBV9,.,CASSAPGTGGYEQYF,TGTGCCAGCAGCGCCCCCGGGACAGGGGGCTACGAGCAGTACTTC
15,TRBJ2-3,.,TRBV5-6,.,CASSLRRGGTDTQYF,TGTGCCAGCAGCTTGAGAAGGGGGGGGACAGATACGCAGTATTTT
15,TRBJ2-7,TRBD2,TRBV4-3,once,CASSQRAGANYEQYF,TGCGCCAGCAGCCAGCGAGCGGGAGCTAACTACGAGCAGTACTTC
13,TRBJ1-1,TRBD1,TRBV28,few,CASRQGQYTEAFF,TGTGCCAGCAGACAGGGACAGTACACTGAAGCTTTCTTT
15,TRBJ2-7,TRBD1,TRBV6-1,few,CASSDRDRGQYEQYF,TGTGCCAGCAGTGACCGGGACAGGGGGCAATACGAGCAGTACTTC
16,TRBJ2-3,.,TRBV7-9,.,CASSLESSGATDTQYF,TGTGCCAGCAGCTTAGAATCTTCGGGAGCCACAGATACGCAGTATTTT
13,TRBJ1-1,.,TRBV11-3,.,CASSFRSYTEAFF,TGTGCCAGCAGCTTCCGGAGTTACACTGAAGCTTTCTTT
13,TRBJ2-7,.,TRBV5-1,once,CASSLRQRYEQYF,TGCGCCAGCAGCTTGAGACAGAGATACGAGCAGTACTTC
16,TRBJ2-4,TRBD2,TRBV7-8,.,CASSQGLALAKNIQYF,TGTGCCAGCAGCCAGGGACTAGCGCTAGCCAAAAACATTCAGTACTTC
17,TRBJ2-4,TRBD2,TRBV4-3,.,CASSQDWGGAGKNIQYF,TGCGCCAGCAGCCAAGATTGGGGTGGAGCGGGAAAAAACATTCAGTACTTC
22,TRBJ2-7,TRBD2,TRBV15,.,CATSRDLGTGIGGRAASYEQYF,TGTGCCACCAGCAGAGATCTAGGTACAGGGATTGGCGGGAGGGCCGCTTCGTACGAGCAGTACTTC
18,TRBJ2-6,TRBD1,TRBV11-3,.,CASSKGQGESSGANVLTF,TGTGCCAGCAGCAAAGGACAGGGGGAAAGCTCTGGGGCCAACGTCCTGACTTTC
16,TRBJ2-3,TRBD2,TRBV7-8,.,CASSSRTSGATDTQYF,TGTGCCAGCAGCTCGAGGACTAGCGGAGCAACAGATACGCAGTATTTT
18,TRBJ2-6,TRBD2,TRBV7-6,.,CASSPLAGGAGGANVLTF,TGTGCCAGCAGCCCCCTAGCGGGGGGCGCAGGAGGGGCCAACGTCCTGACTTTC
14,TRBJ1-2,TRBD1,TRBV6-5,.,CASSTRTGNYGYTF,TGTGCCAGCAGTACCCGGACAGGAAACTATGGCTACACCTTC